This T cell receptor (beta chain) originates from a study of radiation and T cells in renal cell carcinoma. This sample's treatment: 15 Gy SBRT to primary tumor, nephrectomy 4 weeks later. The germline CDR1 and CDR2 sequences are LGHNA and YSLEER. The germline V and J ends were trimmed by 0 bases and 4 bases, with 12 bases remaining between them. This CDR3 is built from 15 residues. This clone was recorded a few times. Method: immunoSEQ multiplex PCR; TCRdb's copy keeps in-frame clones and lacks some. Here the sample spans 19,000 or so clones, 55% to 65% being singletons. The sequencing here drew on tumor tissue, taken from a patient whose treatment included radiotherapy and nephrectomy. The chain couples TRBV4-3 to TRBJ1-2; the D is unclear. This TCR was recovered from a woman in her seventies with renal cell carcinoma. CDR3 sequence reads: CASSQDLGRSYGYTF. DNA for the CDR3: TGCGCCAGCAGCCAAGATCTGGGCCGGAGCTATGGCTACACCTTC.